This T cell receptor beta chain was found in a study of cytomegalovirus exposure and HLA in healthy donors. The method was immunoSEQ multiplex PCR; TCRdb's version includes in-frame clones alone and lacks a portion of them. The table lists about 83,000 clones, approximately 96% of them singletons. The CDR3 contains 11 residues. Germline lookup yields CDR1 DFQATT and CDR2 SNEGSKA (reference sequence). The receptor's source is a woman under 30 in good health and CMV-seronegative. The chain employs TRBV20-1 and TRBJ2-7, with TRBD2 matching 8 bases. Sequencing used PBMCs. As DNA, the CDR3 is TGCGCTGGACTAGCAAACTACGAGCAGTACTTC. Residues: CAGLANYEQYF.